This entry features one TCR beta chain sequence. This CDR3 has 15 residues. As originally analysed: How many nucleated cells were present was estimated from reference gene primer amplification. This table comes from immunoSEQ multiplex PCR, and its TCRdb copy is limited to in-frame clones, with some not included. The D gene and trimming were derived from the DNA, and the V and J assignments and clone size from that table. Of around 100,000 clones listed, around 81% were seen once; the top ten hold around 5.8%. The data belong to a study of blood T cell repertoires in COVID-19. In the study overall: The samples span acute and convalescent COVID-19 from the United States, Italy and Spain. Sample material is recorded as cDNA or gDNA derived from T cells, B-cell-depleted T cells, or PBMCs.

Sequencing was done on a sample of peripheral blood. The origin of this receptor is a man in his sixties with acute or convalescent COVID-19. The rearrangement uses TRBV21-1 and TRBJ2-1; the table's TRBD1 call for D was not verified on the DNA. TRBV21-1 is a pseudogene locus. The CDR3, as DNA: TGTGCCAGCAGCAAAGGAGGACAGGGTAACAATGAGCAGTTCTTC. Protein sequence: CASSKGGQGNNEQFF.